The 25 T cell receptor beta chains below come from one sample, sequenced in a study of CD8 T cells in Susac syndrome. RNA in amounts of about 0.45 to 1 ug was reverse transcribed with random hexamers. MiXCR was run by TCRdb on the immunoSEQ multiplex PCR reads, yielding one entry per CDR3 protein. The sample holds approximately 94,000 distinct CDR3 sequences, 95% seen once. Sequencing used CD8+ T cells from PBMCs. These receptors all come from a human donor with Susac syndrome.

The rearrangement uses TRBV3-1 and TRBJ2-1; 8 nucleotides align to TRBD2. The length of the CDR3 is 18 residues. After removal of 0 bases from V and 1 base from J, the junction contained 8 bases not matched to a gene. The germline V gene has CDR1 LGHDT and CDR2 YNNKEL (reference sequence). The CDR3 region has the DNA TGTGCCAGCAGCCAAGATATTGATAGCGGGGCGTCCTACAATGAGCAGTTCTTC. Translating it yields CASSQDIDSGASYNEQFF.

V is TRBV29-1 and J is TRBJ1-1; 10 bases fit TRBD1. From germline, CDR1 is SQVTM and CDR2 ANQGSEA. V was clipped by 6 bases and J by 0 bases; unmatched bases: 10. This CDR3 is 16 amino acids long. In DNA, the CDR3 is TGCAGCGTGGTGCCGGGACAGGGGCCCATGAACACTGAAGCTTTCTTT. This translates into CSVVPGQGPMNTEAFF.

The gene calls are TRBV15 and TRBJ2-5; D perhaps matches TRBD2 (5 bases). The CDR3 covers 14 residues. The V and J ends lost 4 bases and 4 bases respectively, with 13 bases between them. Germline CDR1 is LNHNV and CDR2 is YYDKDF (reference sequence). CDR3 DNA sequence: TGTGCCACCAGCACCAGGACTTCGGGAGAGACCCAGTACTTC. Its translation is CATSTRTSGETQYF.

V is TRBV29-1 and J is TRBJ2-7; D may be TRBD1 or TRBD2 (5 bases each). The CDR3 runs 13 residues. The germline gives CDR1 SQVTM, CDR2 ANQGSEA. The germline V and J ends were trimmed by 5 bases and 6 bases, with 17 bases remaining between them. CDR3 coding DNA: TGCAGCGTTAACTCTGGGGACCGCCTCGAGCAGTACTTC. It codes for CSVNSGDRLEQYF.

The rearrangement links TRBV12-3 or TRBV12-4 to TRBJ1-5, with 7 bases that match TRBD1. Losses at the gene ends were 6 bases for V and 4 bases for J; bases not matched to a gene: 6. The length of the CDR3 is 14 residues. The CDR3 loop is CASSLDRENQPQHF. The CDR3 bases are TGTGCCAGCAGCCTAGACAGGGAGAATCAGCCCCAGCATTTT.

This chain links TRBV5-1 with TRBJ2-1, with D perhaps given as TRBD1 or TRBD2 (6 bases each). Looked up from germline, CDR1 is SGHRS and CDR2 is YFSETQ. V lost 3 bases and J lost 0, with 16 bases in between. The CDR3 contains 17 residues. The CDR3 here is CASSSSGGTRSYNEQFF. The CDR3 nucleotides read TGCGCCAGCAGCTCCTCCGGGGGCACCCGCTCCTACAATGAGCAGTTCTTC.

This chain uses TRBV6-6 with TRBJ2-2, with a weak D call TRBD1 (6 bases). Trimming removed 10 bases from V and 6 bases from J, with 15 bases in between. The CDR3 extends over 13 amino acids. CDR1 is MNHNY, CDR2 SVGAGI, per germline (reference sequence). The CDR3 DNA follows: TGTGCCACCACCTTACAGGGACCCGGGGAGCTGTTTTTT. Amino acids: CATTLQGPGELFF.

V and J are TRBV27 and TRBJ1-2, with a tentative D call TRBD1 (6 bases). Trimming pared 4 bases from V and 4 bases from J, leaving 10 bases between. In germline, CDR1 is MNHEY, CDR2 SMNVEV (reference sequence). There are 13 residues in the CDR3. CDR3 bases: TGTGCCAGCAGTTCAGGGACATCCTATGGCTACACCTTC. This gives the protein CASSSGTSYGYTF.

V usage is TRBV20-1 and J usage is TRBJ1-2; 8 bases align to TRBD1. Looked up from germline, CDR1 is DFQATT and CDR2 is SNEGSKA (reference sequence). The trim removed 1 base at V and 3 bases at J, leaving 7 bases unmatched. The CDR3 is made up of 15 amino acids. The CDR3 DNA reads TGCAGTGCTAGAGGGGTCCAGGGGGCCCACTATGGCTACACCTTC. Protein product: CSARGVQGAHYGYTF.

V usage is TRBV27 and J usage is TRBJ2-1, with TRBD2 as a possible D gene (6 bases). V shed 5 bases and J shed 8 bases, with 10 bases lying between them. The CDR3 sequence is 12 residues long. Germline CDR1 MNHEY, CDR2 SMNVEV (reference sequence). The CDR3 spells CASSGGWDEQFF. Written as DNA, the CDR3 is TGTGCCAGCAGTGGGGGGTGGGATGAGCAGTTCTTC.

The J gene is TRBJ2-7, the V gene TRBV29-1; maybe TRBD1 (6 bases). Trimming stripped 4 bases from V and 4 bases from J, with 14 bases between. Germline CDR1 reads SQVTM; CDR2 reads ANQGSEA. The CDR3 runs 13 residues. CDR3: CSVGTDRTYEQYF. The DNA of the CDR3 is TGCAGCGTTGGAACGGACAGAACGTACGAGCAGTACTTC.

This clonotype was seen only once. The chain joins TRBV29-1 to TRBJ2-7, with D possibly being TRBD2 (5 bases). Germline CDR1 and CDR2: SQVTM and ANQGSEA. This CDR3 comprises 12 residues. Trimming took 6 bases from V and 4 from J, leaving 13 bases between them. The CDR3 region is CSVSGTHYEQYF. The DNA for the CDR3 is TGCAGCGTGAGCGGAACCCATTACGAGCAGTACTTC.

The chain combines TRBV5-1 with TRBJ1-1; D gene ambiguous. Germline-derived CDR1 and CDR2 are SGHRS and YFSETQ. Trimming took off 7 bases at V and 0 bases at J, with 10 bases between the two ends. The CDR3 contains 13 residues. In DNA, the CDR3 is TGCGCCAGCGGGGAGAGCCTGAACACTGAAGCTTTCTTT. Protein: CASGESLNTEAFF.

This sequence joins TRBV13 and TRBJ2-1, with 9 positions matching TRBD2. The junction had 4 bases not matched to a gene; V was cut back by 3 bases and J by 7 bases. The CDR3 spans 14 residues. Germline V CDR1 and CDR2: PRHDT, FYEKMQ (reference sequence). The chain's CDR3 is CASSFSGRRNEQFF. In DNA, the CDR3 is TGTGCCAGCAGCTTTAGCGGGAGAAGGAATGAGCAGTTCTTC.

The rearrangement joins TRBV5-4 to TRBJ2-7; 8 nucleotides align to TRBD1. Germline V CDR1 and CDR2: SGHNT, YYREEE (reference sequence). After removal of 0 bases from V and 5 bases from J, the junction contained 13 bases not matched to a gene. The CDR3 is 17 residues long. The CDR3 protein is CASSLGDWDRFWDEQYF. The CDR3 DNA sequence: TGTGCCAGCAGCTTGGGCGATTGGGACAGGTTTTGGGACGAGCAGTACTTC. Complete variable domain (other parts from reference TRBV5-4 and TRBJ2-7): ETGVTQSPTHLIKTRGQQVTLRCSSQSGHNTVSWYQQALGQGPQFIFQYYREEENGRGNFPPRFSGLQFPNYSSELNVNALELDDSALYLCASSLGDWDRFWDEQYFGPGTRLTVT.

The chain couples TRBV15 to TRBJ1-5, with 7 bases identical to TRBD1. The CDR3 length is 15 residues. J gave up 6 bases and V 0 bases, and 5 bases lay outside the gene matches. Germline values: CDR1 LNHNV, CDR2 YYDKDF (reference sequence). DNA for the CDR3: TGTGCCACCAGCAGAGAGGCGGAGGGGGCTCAGCCCCAGCATTTT. It yields the protein CATSREAEGAQPQHF.

The V and J genes are TRBV5-1 and TRBJ2-7; D not certain. V dropped 0 bases and J dropped 1 base, with 11 bases sitting between them. The germline CDR1 and CDR2 sequences are SGHRS and YFSETQ. This CDR3 is built from 15 residues. The CDR3 coding sequence is TGCGCCAGCAGCTTGGTACCCGGTGTATCCTACGAGCAGTACTTC. It yields the protein CASSLVPGVSYEQYF.

CDR3 sequence (DNA): TGCGCCAGCAGCGCCGGTTGGGGGGCGGCCACCTACGAGCAGTACTTC. Translation: CASSAGWGAATYEQYF. The chain joins TRBV5-1 to TRBJ2-7; possibly TRBD1 or TRBD2 for D (6 bases each). V was shortened by 4 bases and J by 2 bases, with 19 bases between the two germline ends. The germline CDR1 and CDR2 sequences are SGHRS and YFSETQ. The CDR3 runs to 16 residues.

With respect to this clonotype: A junction boundary mismatches the germline segment, possibly from a read error. This sequence joins TRBV20-1 and TRBJ2-7, with D tentatively TRBD2 (6 bases). This CDR3 spans 14 amino acids. In germline, CDR1 is DFQATT, CDR2 SNEGSKA (reference sequence). The CDR3 sequence: CSAREKGGAYEQYF. For the CDR3, the DNA is TGCAGTGCCAGAGAGAAGGGCGGGGCCTACGAGCAGTACTTC.

V usage is TRBV10-3 and J usage is TRBJ2-7; 7 nucleotides line up with TRBD1. V was clipped by 6 bases and J by 1 base; unmatched bases: 0. The germline gives CDR1 ENHRY, CDR2 SYGVKD. This CDR3 spans 12 amino acids. CDR3 coding DNA: TGTGCCATCAGGACAGGGTCCTACGAGCAGTACTTC. Protein sequence: CAIRTGSYEQYF.

The chain has TRBV7-9 and TRBJ1-2, with D perhaps matching TRBD1 (6 bases). V was pared by 7 bases and J by 8 bases, with 26 bases between. The CDR3 totals 16 residues. Germline-derived CDR1 and CDR2 are SEHNR and FQNEAQ (reference sequence). CDR3 bases: TGTGCCAGCACTCTGCCCCGGGACACCGGACCCTGGGGCTACACCTTC. This translates into CASTLPRDTGPWGYTF.

The chain employs TRBV19 and TRBJ1-5; TRBD1 is a possible D gene (5 bases). The CDR3 sequence is 13 residues long. Germline V gene lookup returns CDR1 LNHDA and CDR2 SQIVND (reference sequence). The ends were cut back, 3 bases at V and 9 bases at J, with 12 bases in the middle. CDR3 protein: CASSIGGLRPQHF. In DNA, the CDR3 is TGTGCCAGTAGTATCGGGGGTCTGCGGCCCCAGCATTTT.

The rearrangement joins TRBV25-1 to TRBJ1-4, with TRBD1 as a possible D gene (6 bases). This CDR3 is 12 amino acids long. CDR1 is MGHDK, CDR2 SYGVNS, per germline. V was pared by 4 bases and J by 6 bases, with 6 bases between. CDR3 amino acids: CASSGGHEKLFF. The CDR3 nucleotides are TGTGCCAGCAGTGGGGGGCATGAAAAACTGTTTTTT.

V usage is TRBV12-3 or TRBV12-4 and J usage is TRBJ2-7, with D possibly being TRBD2 (5 bases). V dropped 4 bases and J dropped 0 bases, with 16 bases sitting between them. The CDR3 loop spans 16 amino acids. The CDR3 DNA sequence: TGTGCCAGCAGTTACCGGGTCGAAGGGAGCTCCTACGAGCAGTACTTC. Translation gives CASSYRVEGSSYEQYF.

The chain carries TRBV12-3 or TRBV12-4 and TRBJ2-3; 14 nucleotides match TRBD2. With 5 bases clipped from V and 10 bases from J, the junction kept 8 bases outside the gene matches. This CDR3 contains 15 residues. CDR3 in amino acids: CASSPAGLAGDSQYF. CDR3 sequence (DNA): TGTGCCAGCAGTCCCGCGGGACTAGCGGGGGATTCGCAGTATTTT.